The entry below gives a single T cell receptor beta chain sequence along with its context. This CDR3 is also generated by other DNA sequences in the sample. Sorted-subset replicate PCR reactions contained roughly 200 ng DNA, corresponding to about 30,000 T cell genomes. Some clones are missing from TCRdb's copy, which holds only in-frame ones; the method was immunoSEQ multiplex PCR. The sample contains some 2,100,000 clones, 90% to 97% of which appear only once. This sample is drawn from a study of shared clonotypes between healthy human individuals. The length of the CDR3 is 14 residues. Germline V gene lookup returns CDR1 MDHEN and CDR2 SYDVKM. V shed 2 bases and J shed 0 bases, with 8 bases lying between them.

The origin of this receptor is a man younger than 35 in good health. The source material was naive CD4+ T cells sorted from blood. Documented subset: CD45RA+ positively selected. The chain links TRBV28 to TRBJ2-7, with D maybe TRBD1 (5 bases). The DNA of the CDR3 is TGTGCCAGCAGTTTACGGCAGGGCTCCTACGAGCAGTACTTC. It encodes CASSLRQGSYEQYF.